This TCR beta chain emerged from a study of blood T cell repertoires in COVID-19. Study at large: Material from acute and convalescent COVID-19 was sourced from the United States, Italy and Spain. PBMCs, B-cell-depleted T cells, or T cells were the source of the cDNA or gDNA that made up the material.

This CDR3 is built from 16 residues. CDR1 and CDR2 from the germline V gene are MNHEY and SVGAGI. With 4 bases removed from V and 9 bases from J, the gap between germline ends came to 19 bases. Per the original data handling: Estimation of nucleated cell counts relied on the amplification of reference gene primers. Sequencing used immunoSEQ multiplex PCR; TCRdb keeps in-frame clones, though not all of them. V and J calls and clone size follow that table, whereas D and trimming were derived from the DNA. There are around 64,000 clones in the sample; roughly 87% occur only once, and 5.1% lies in the top ten.

V usage is TRBV6-5 and J usage is TRBJ1-6; a weak D match, TRBD1 (6 bases). The source of this sequence is an elderly man in a cohort sampled during active COVID-19. Sequenced input: peripheral blood. CDR3: CASSWGQGAVSSPLHF. The CDR3 coding sequence is TGTGCCAGCAGTTGGGGACAAGGGGCGGTTTCTTCACCCCTCCACTTT.